These 14 T cell receptor beta chains were sequenced from one sample in a study of T cell repertoires in cytomegalovirus infection (dated by TCRdb to the late 2010s). The treatment or condition tag for this specimen amounts to: in vitro stimulation with specific CMV peptide epitopes to enrich CMV-specific T cells. Data came from an Illumina HiSeq 1500. TCRdb reworked the public reads: Q25 trimming with fastp, MiXCR clone assembly, productive beta chains retained. Rows are combined by CDR3 protein, so each entry shows the most common genes and DNA. Counted in this sample were around 750,000 distinct CDR3 sequences; 30% to 35% of them appeared once. Roughly 12% of the sample belongs to the ten largest clones. No antigens are known for them. The material sequenced was cultured CD8+ T cells from PBMCs, taken from culture after CMV antigen stimulation. These receptor sequences come from a human donor in good health (CMV status not recorded). Some clones in this sample may be carry-over from other donors' samples.

This clonotype was seen a few times. V is TRBV10-3 and J is TRBJ1-1, with a tentative D call TRBD1 (5 bases). Germline assignment: CDR1 ENHRY and CDR2 SYGVKD. The V end was cut by 2 bases, the J end by 12 bases, with 13 bases between. This CDR3 region has 12 residues. CDR3 sequence: CAISERDQGSFF. The CDR3 DNA follows: TGTGCCATCAGTGAGCGCGACCAGGGATCTTTCTTT.

This clonotype was detected only once. The V call is TRBV27, the J call TRBJ1-6; D is perhaps TRBD1 (6 bases). The germline gives CDR1 MNHEY, CDR2 SMNVEV (reference sequence). The CDR3 runs 14 residues. V was pared by 6 bases and J by 13 bases, with 19 bases between. CDR3 amino acids: CASSFGTPVAPLHF. CDR3 nucleotides: TGTGCCAGCAGCTTCGGGACACCAGTCGCGCCCCTCCACTTT.

CDR3 amino acids: CASSGIGGYTEAFF. CDR3 DNA: TGTGCCAGCAGTGGAATAGGAGGGTACACTGAAGCTTTCTTT. This rearrangement joins TRBV6-6 to TRBJ1-1; no clear D. V was trimmed by 5 bases and J by 3 bases, leaving 13 bases between them. Germline-derived CDR1 and CDR2 are MNHNY and SVGAGI (reference sequence). The CDR3 loop spans 14 amino acids.

This clonotype was detected once. The gene calls are TRBV20-1 and TRBJ2-1, with a weak D call TRBD1 (6 bases). The length of the CDR3 is 13 residues. Per germline, CDR1 DFQATT and CDR2 SNEGSKA (reference sequence). Trimming stripped 6 bases from V and 10 bases from J, with 19 bases between. This CDR3 is CSATRQVVREQFF. CDR3 coding DNA: TGCAGTGCAACTAGACAGGTTGTACGGGAGCAGTTCTTC.

This clonotype was seen repeatedly, ten times or more. The chain joins TRBV7-2 to TRBJ2-3, with D uncertain. The germline V and J ends were trimmed by 1 base and 4 bases, with 9 bases remaining between them. Germline values: CDR1 SGHTA, CDR2 FQGNSA. This CDR3 has 14 residues. The CDR3 protein is CASSLGLGADTQYF. The CDR3 DNA sequence: TGTGCCAGCAGCTTAGGGCTGGGTGCAGATACGCAGTATTTT.

The rearrangement uses TRBV7-3 and TRBJ2-3; D might be TRBD2 (7 bases). This CDR3 is 15 amino acids long. The germline gives CDR1 SGHTA, CDR2 FQGTGA. Between the trimmed V and J ends, which lost 4 bases and 0 bases, there was a span of 11 bases. The CDR3 region has the DNA TGTGCCAGCAGCTCGGGGGGCCTTAGCACAGATACGCAGTATTTT. It yields the protein CASSSGGLSTDTQYF. Full variable domain (missing parts from reference TRBV7-3 and TRBJ2-3): GAGVSQTPSNKVTEKGKYVELRCDPISGHTALYWYRQSLGQGPEFLIYFQGTGAADDSGLPNDRFFAVRPEGSVSTLKIQRTERGDSAVYLCASSSGGLSTDTQYFGPGTRLTVL.

This clonotype appeared a few times. The chain recombines TRBV28 with TRBJ2-7; 9 bases are shared with TRBD1. The junction had 9 bases not matched to a gene; V was cut back by 6 bases and J by 6 bases. The CDR3 totals 14 residues. Germline V CDR1 and CDR2: MDHEN, SYDVKM. DNA of the CDR3: TGTGCCAGCAGGAGGGACAGGGCGGTCCCCGAGCAGTACGTC. It specifies CASRRDRAVPEQYV.

In its sample, this clonotype was seen a few times. The chain carries TRBV5-5 and TRBJ2-7; D call uncertain. The CDR3 contains 14 residues. V was trimmed by 1 base and J by 0 bases, leaving 8 bases between them. The V gene's germline CDR1 is SGHKS and CDR2 YYEKEE (reference sequence). The CDR3 nucleotides read TGTGCCAGCAGCTTGAGGTGGAGCTCCTACGAGCAGTACTTC. This translates into CASSLRWSSYEQYF.

This clonotype occurred once. This chain uses TRBV20-1 with TRBJ2-1, with D tentatively TRBD1 or TRBD2 (5 bases each). The CDR3 has 13 residues. V was cut by 3 bases and J by 7 bases, with 13 bases left in between. Germline loops: CDR1 DFQATT, CDR2 SNEGSKA (reference sequence). The CDR3 protein is CSARGRGNNEQFF. The CDR3 region has the DNA TGCAGTGCTAGGGGACGGGGAAATAATGAGCAGTTCTTC.

In the case of this clonotype: Germline is not matched at one junction end, which may reflect a read error. The V and J genes are TRBV12-3 or TRBV12-4 and TRBJ1-1; D is uncertain. This CDR3 is 12 amino acids long. This chain's CDR3 is CAGSLTVTEAFF. As DNA, the CDR3 is TGTGCCGGCAGTTTGACTGTCACTGAAGCTTTCTTT.

There are a few counts of this clonotype. V gene TRBV6-1 combines with J gene TRBJ2-7, with 7 bases matching TRBD1. Losses at the gene ends were 8 bases for V and 0 bases for J; bases not matched to a gene: 7. The CDR3 loop spans 14 amino acids. Germline loops: CDR1 MNHNS, CDR2 SASEGT. The DNA of the CDR3 is TGTGCCAGCGAGGACAGGAGGAGCTCCTACGAGCAGTACGTC. It specifies CASEDRRSSYEQYV.

This chain joins TRBV4-2 and TRBJ2-7, with 13 bases fitting TRBD2. The CDR3 consists of 17 residues. The V and J ends lost 1 base and 3 bases, in that order; junction bases with no gene match: 6. CDR1 is LGHNA, CDR2 YNFKEQ, per germline. This CDR3 is CASSQGLGLAGYYEQYF. The CDR3 region has the DNA TGTGCCAGCAGCCAAGGTCTGGGACTAGCGGGGTACTACGAGCAGTACTTC.

This clonotype was counted only a few times. The chain recombines TRBV7-9 with TRBJ2-7, with a tentative D call TRBD2 (5 bases). The germline CDR1 and CDR2 sequences are SEHNR and FQNEAQ (reference sequence). Trimming pared 6 bases from V and 5 bases from J, leaving 11 bases between. This CDR3 is 12 amino acids long. CDR3 loop: CASRTEGDEQYF. The CDR3 nucleotides read TGTGCCAGCAGAACAGAGGGCGACGAGCAGTACTTC.

V usage is TRBV2 and J usage is TRBJ2-2, with D perhaps TRBD2 (5 bases). Trimming stripped 5 bases from V and 6 bases from J, with 13 bases between. The CDR3 is 14 residues long. Germline V gene lookup returns CDR1 SNHLY and CDR2 FYNNEI. The CDR3: CASSPVPRAGELFF. CDR3 sequence (DNA): TGTGCCAGCAGTCCCGTTCCGCGGGCCGGGGAGCTGTTTTTT.